The 27 T cell receptor beta chains in this list originate from one sample, sequenced in a study of technical replicates of blood from several donors. Repertoires were generated with immunoSEQ multiplex PCR, while TCRdb's copy carries only in-frame clones and drops some. The profile shows about 70,000 clones, approximately 96% of them singletons. The sequencing input was T cells isolated from PBMCs. These receptors were obtained from a human donor in good health.

The V call is TRBV30, the J call TRBJ2-6, with TRBD1 as a possible D gene (5 bases). This CDR3 region has 14 residues. Germline CDR1 and CDR2: GTSNPN and SVGIG (reference sequence). V was cut by 2 bases and J by 1 base, with 6 bases left in between. The CDR3 is CAWSWTSGANVLTF. The CDR3 region has the DNA TGTGCCTGGAGTTGGACATCTGGGGCCAACGTCCTGACTTTC.

The V call is TRBV5-1, the J call TRBJ2-1; 8 nucleotides align to TRBD1. Germline V gene data show CDR1 as SGHRS and CDR2 as YFSETQ. The length of the CDR3 is 15 residues. The ends lost 3 bases at V and 4 bases at J; junction bases unmatched: 6. The CDR3 DNA sequence: TGCGCCAGCAGCTCCGCAGGGGGCCGTTACAATGAGCAGTTCTTC. This codes for CASSSAGGRYNEQFF.

V is TRBV6-5 and J is TRBJ1-2, with TRBD1 matching 7 bases. V lost 2 bases to trimming and J lost 6 bases; unmatched junction nucleotides: 3. This CDR3 spans 13 amino acids. Germline CDR1 MNHEY, CDR2 SVGAGI. In DNA, the CDR3 is TGTGCCAGCAGTTACGACAGGGCGAATGGCTACACCTTC. It specifies CASSYDRANGYTF.

The chain is built from TRBV4-1 and TRBJ1-1, with 9 bases fitting TRBD1. Losses at the gene ends were 1 base for V and 1 base for J; bases not matched to a gene: 1. The germline V gene has CDR1 MGHRA and CDR2 YSYEKL. There are 15 residues in the CDR3. CDR3 sequence (DNA): TGCGCCAGCAGCCAAGCGACAGGGGGGAACACTGAAGCTTTCTTT. Translating gives CASSQATGGNTEAFF.

J is TRBJ2-1 and V is TRBV29-1; a possible D gene is TRBD2 (7 bases). V was trimmed by 4 bases and J by 5 bases, leaving 15 bases between them. Germline CDR1 and CDR2: SQVTM and ANQGSEA. This CDR3 comprises 14 residues. CDR3: CSVVFRGRDNEQFF. CDR3 sequence (DNA): TGCAGCGTTGTATTTAGGGGGAGGGACAATGAGCAGTTCTTC.

This rearrangement joins TRBV7-8 to TRBJ2-3, with D maybe TRBD1 (5 bases). CDR3 length equals 15 residues. From germline, CDR1 is SGHVS and CDR2 FQNEAQ. Trimming pared 3 bases from V and 3 bases from J, leaving 13 bases between. The CDR3 sequence: CASSFDPRVTDTQYF. The CDR3 DNA reads TGTGCCAGCAGCTTTGACCCCAGGGTTACAGATACGCAGTATTTT.

This sequence joins TRBV11-2 and TRBJ2-5, with 15 bases identical to TRBD2. CDR3 length equals 16 residues. V was pared by 6 bases and J by 5 bases, with 7 bases of the junction left unmatched. CDR1 is SGHAT, CDR2 FQNNGV, per germline. The CDR3 DNA is TGTGCCAGCAGTTTTGGACTAGCGGGAGGGCTGGAGACCCAGTACTTC. It specifies CASSFGLAGGLETQYF.

The gene calls are TRBV7-3 and TRBJ2-7; 9 bases agree with TRBD1. The germline gives CDR1 SGHTA, CDR2 FQGTGA. The CDR3 runs 14 residues. The junction had 2 bases not matched to a gene; V was cut back by 3 bases and J by 2 bases. CDR3 residues: CASSFGTGPYEQYF. The CDR3 nucleotides read TGTGCCAGCAGCTTCGGGACAGGGCCCTACGAGCAGTACTTC.

The V call is TRBV7-9, the J call TRBJ2-7; D unclear. Germline V gene sequence: CDR1 SEHNR, CDR2 FQNEAQ (reference sequence). This CDR3 spans 13 amino acids. V was cut by 2 bases and J by 0 bases, with 5 bases left in between. CDR3: CASSLPYSYEQYF. In DNA, the CDR3 is TGTGCCAGCAGCTTACCCTACTCCTACGAGCAGTACTTC.

This chain joins TRBV2 and TRBJ2-7, with 10 bases matching TRBD1. CDR3 length: 14 amino acids. Trimming cost V 7 bases and J 3 bases; bases outside gene matches: 6. Per germline, CDR1 SNHLY and CDR2 FYNNEI. In DNA form, the CDR3 reads TGTGCCAGCATGACAGGGGGCTTCCGCTACGAGCAGTACTTC. Translated: CASMTGGFRYEQYF.

This chain connects TRBV28 to TRBJ1-5, with D tentatively TRBD1 (6 bases). Germline values: CDR1 MDHEN, CDR2 SYDVKM. This CDR3 is 13 amino acids long. V was cut by 11 bases and J by 5 bases, with 16 bases left in between. The CDR3 loop reads CAETGVLYQPQHF. CDR3 coding DNA: TGTGCCGAGACAGGAGTACTTTATCAGCCCCAGCATTTT.

V and J are TRBV4-1 and TRBJ2-7; D perhaps matches TRBD1 (5 bases). V shed 4 bases and J shed 3 bases, with 13 bases lying between them. The length of the CDR3 is 14 residues. CDR1 is MGHRA and CDR2 is YSYEKL in the germline V gene. CDR3 nucleotides: TGCGCCAGCAGCCCTATACAGGATAACTACGAGCAGTACTTC. Protein sequence: CASSPIQDNYEQYF.

In this sample, this clone turned up once. This chain joins TRBV5-1 and TRBJ2-3, with D unclear. V lost 4 bases, J lost 0 bases, and 12 bases lay in between. From germline, CDR1 is SGHRS and CDR2 YFSETQ. CDR3 length equals 15 residues. CDR3 nucleotides: TGCGCCAGCAGCCTGACACCCACTAGCACAGATACGCAGTATTTT. Amino acids: CASSLTPTSTDTQYF.

CDR3 nucleotide sequence: TGTGCCAGCAGTGGGGTGACAGGGCGGTATGGCTACACCTTC. This sequence encodes CASSGVTGRYGYTF. The V call is TRBV28, the J call TRBJ1-2, with TRBD1 matching over 7 bases. This CDR3 has 14 amino acids. Germline CDR1 reads MDHEN; CDR2 reads SYDVKM. The J segment lost 5 bases and the V segment lost 5 bases, leaving 8 bases of the junction unmatched.

The rearrangement links TRBV9 to TRBJ1-2; D uncertain. With 3 bases removed from V and 7 bases from J, the gap between germline ends came to 19 bases. The CDR3 runs 15 residues. Per the germline V gene, CDR1 is SGDLS and CDR2 is YYNGEE. The CDR3 sequence is CASSGTGFQVSGYTF. The CDR3 bases are TGTGCCAGCAGCGGGACGGGGTTCCAGGTCTCTGGCTACACCTTC.

The J gene is TRBJ2-7, the V gene TRBV6-1; D not certain. The CDR3 length is 14 residues. V lost 6 bases and J 0 bases, leaving 12 bases between the germline ends. Germline assignment: CDR1 MNHNS and CDR2 SASEGT. The DNA for the CDR3 is TGTGCCAGCAGGACCGCGGTTAGCTCCTACGAGCAGTACTTC. As protein: CASRTAVSSYEQYF.

The chain recombines TRBV7-3 with TRBJ2-2, with 9 bases fitting TRBD2. V lost 5 bases and J lost 8; bases outside the gene matches: 9. Per the germline V gene, CDR1 is SGHTA and CDR2 is FQGTGA. The CDR3 sequence is 15 residues long. The CDR3 bases are TGTGCCAGCAGCCTACTATTAGCGGGAGCGGGGGAGCTGTTTTTT. Amino acids: CASSLLLAGAGELFF.

This chain links TRBV6-5 with TRBJ2-1; D may be TRBD2 (6 bases). There are 13 residues in the CDR3. V was clipped by 9 bases and J by 5 bases, with 14 bases between them. Germline values: CDR1 MNHEY, CDR2 SVGAGI. The CDR3 spells CASGGTLNNEQFF. CDR3 nucleotides: TGTGCCAGTGGCGGGACCCTGAACAATGAGCAGTTCTTC.

The CDR3 sequence is CASSIRTGNTEAFF. The CDR3 region has the DNA TGCGCCAGCAGCATACGAACAGGGAACACTGAAGCTTTCTTT. The V and J genes are TRBV5-1 and TRBJ1-1, with a tentative D call TRBD1 (5 bases). Germline lookup yields CDR1 SGHRS and CDR2 YFSETQ. CDR3 length equals 14 residues. V gave up 4 bases and J gave up 1 base, with 11 bases separating them.

The rearrangement uses TRBV5-4 and TRBJ2-2; D uncertain. This CDR3 is 15 amino acids long. Germline CDR1 reads SGHNT; CDR2 reads YYREEE (reference sequence). V lost 2 bases and J lost 6, with 14 bases in between. The CDR3 loop is CASSFLAFTSGELFF. CDR3 nucleotides: TGTGCCAGCAGCTTTCTTGCCTTTACTTCCGGGGAGCTGTTTTTT.

The V gene is TRBV4-1, the J gene TRBJ2-7, with D perhaps TRBD1 (5 bases). Looked up from germline, CDR1 is MGHRA and CDR2 is YSYEKL. CDR3 length: 15 amino acids. V was pared by 0 bases and J by 1 base, with 10 bases between. The CDR3 protein is CASSQDRGSSYEQYF. The DNA of the CDR3 is TGCGCCAGCAGCCAAGATAGGGGTTCTTCCTACGAGCAGTACTTC.

The chain employs TRBV9 and TRBJ1-5, with 8 bases identical to TRBD1. This CDR3 has 15 amino acids. V was pared by 4 bases and J by 7 bases, with 10 bases of the junction left unmatched. From germline, CDR1 is SGDLS and CDR2 YYNGEE. CDR3 in amino acids: CASSPRTGSGQPQHF. The DNA of the CDR3 is TGTGCCAGCAGCCCGCGGACAGGGTCCGGCCAGCCCCAGCATTTT.

The rearrangement links TRBV28 to TRBJ2-1; D is unclear. Trimming removed 5 bases at V and 8 bases at J, with 10 bases between. The CDR3 extends over 12 amino acids. Looked up from germline, CDR1 is MDHEN and CDR2 is SYDVKM. The CDR3: CASSPELDEQFF. CDR3 in DNA: TGTGCCAGCAGTCCCGAGTTAGATGAGCAGTTCTTC.

The DNA for the CDR3 is TGTGCTGCGGGCCGAGACCCGTACTCCTACGAGCAGTACTTC. This sequence encodes CAAGRDPYSYEQYF. This chain connects TRBV6-1 to TRBJ2-7; TRBD2 might be the D (5 bases). Germline V gene lookup returns CDR1 MNHNS and CDR2 SASEGT. CDR3 size: 14 residues.

CDR3 loop: CASSPGSGNQPQHF. The CDR3 DNA reads TGTGCCAGCTCACCGGGGAGTGGCAATCAGCCCCAGCATTTT. The V and J genes are TRBV18 and TRBJ1-5; D remains unclear. The V and J ends lost 3 bases and 2 bases respectively, with 8 bases between them. Germline V gives CDR1 KGHSH, CDR2 LQKENI. This CDR3 contains 14 residues.

The chain is built from TRBV5-6 and TRBJ1-3; no clear D gene. The CDR3 runs to 16 residues. V lost 4 bases to trimming and J lost 0 bases, with 14 bases between them. Germline loops: CDR1 SGHDT, CDR2 YYEEEE. The CDR3 DNA sequence: TGTGCCAGCAGCCTCCCGACTTCTCCCTCTGGAAACACCATATATTTT. Translation gives CASSLPTSPSGNTIYF.

V is TRBV12-5 and J is TRBJ1-5, with a possible D match to TRBD1 (6 bases). The CDR3 sequence is 14 residues long. From germline, CDR1 is LGHNT and CDR2 FRNRAP. Trimming took 5 bases from V and 8 from J, leaving 16 bases between them. The CDR3 reads CASGPTGALEPQHF. DNA of the CDR3: TGTGCTAGTGGTCCGACAGGCGCATTAGAGCCCCAGCATTTT. Drawing the rest from reference TRBV12-5 and TRBJ1-5, the complete variable domain is DARVTQTPRHKVTEMGQEVTMRCQPILGHNTVFWYRQTMMQGLELLAYFRNRAPLDDSGMPKDRFSAEMPDATLATLKIQPSEPRDSAVYFCASGPTGALEPQHFGDGTRLSIL.